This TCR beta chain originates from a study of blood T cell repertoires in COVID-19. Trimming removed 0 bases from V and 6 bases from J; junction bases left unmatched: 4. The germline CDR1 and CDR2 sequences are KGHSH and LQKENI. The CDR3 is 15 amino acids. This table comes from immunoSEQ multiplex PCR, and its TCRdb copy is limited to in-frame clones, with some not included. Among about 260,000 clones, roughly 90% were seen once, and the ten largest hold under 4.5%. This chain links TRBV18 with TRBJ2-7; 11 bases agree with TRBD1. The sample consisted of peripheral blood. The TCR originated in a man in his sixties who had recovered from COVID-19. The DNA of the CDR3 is TGTGCCAGCTCACCACCGGGACAGGGGGGTCGCGAGCAGTACTTC. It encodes CASSPPGQGGREQYF.